The clone carrying this T cell receptor (beta chain) was counted a few times. Its target is unknown. The sample belongs to a study of T cell clonotyping in hematopoietic cell transplantation. Study-level information: Pretransplant recipient samples were taken after cytoreduction. Study results and caveats: Cells were unsorted, so CD4 and CD8 contributions were not separated. At the given depth, recipient repertoires were over 97% de novo clonotypes. After transplant, recipient diversity fell while pathologically expanded clonotypes grew through day 180.

Some clones are missing from TCRdb's copy, which holds only in-frame ones; the method was immunoSEQ multiplex PCR. Of about 5,100 clones in the sample, about 30% were seen once. As to time point: recipient sample about 28 days before transplant, after cytoreduction. The germline V gene has CDR1 SNHLY and CDR2 FYNNEI. V was trimmed by 9 bases and J by 8 bases, leaving 16 bases between them. The CDR3 has 12 residues. This sequence was found in a man over 45 with myelofibrosis. Some clones in this sample may be carry-over from other donors' samples. The chain couples TRBV2 to TRBJ1-2; D gene unclear. Sample: peripheral blood mononuclear cells, taken before stem cell transplant. The CDR3 is CAREIDSLGYTF. The CDR3 nucleotides read TGTGCCAGGGAAATTGATAGCTTAGGCTACACCTTC.